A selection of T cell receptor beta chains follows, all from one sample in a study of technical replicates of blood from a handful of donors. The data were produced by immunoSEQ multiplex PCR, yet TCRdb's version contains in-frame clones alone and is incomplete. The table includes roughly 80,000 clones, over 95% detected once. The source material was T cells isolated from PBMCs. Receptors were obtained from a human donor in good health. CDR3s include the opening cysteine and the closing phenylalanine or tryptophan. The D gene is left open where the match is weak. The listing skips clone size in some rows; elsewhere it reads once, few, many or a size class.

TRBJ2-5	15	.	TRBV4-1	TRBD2	TGCGCCAGCAGGGCACTAGCGGGAGCCGGAGAGACCCAGTACTTC	CASRALAGAGETQYF
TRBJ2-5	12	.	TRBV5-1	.	TGCGCCAGCAGCTTGGCACGGGAGACCCAGTACTTC	CASSLARETQYF
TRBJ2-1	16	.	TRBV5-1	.	TGCGCCAGCAGCTTCTCCTCTTTGAGCTCCTACAATGAGCAGTTCTTC	CASSFSSLSSYNEQFF
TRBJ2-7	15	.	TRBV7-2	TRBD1	TGTGCCAGCAGCTTAGTGCGGGACAGGGTCTACGAGCAGTACTTC	CASSLVRDRVYEQYF
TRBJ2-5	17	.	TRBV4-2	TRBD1	TGTGCCAGCAGCCTCGTCTCACCGACAGGGGTTAGGGAGACCCAGTACTTC	CASSLVSPTGVRETQYF
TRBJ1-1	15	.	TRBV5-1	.	TGCGCCAGCAGCTTGGAAGTTGGGGGCTTCACTGAAGCTTTCTTT	CASSLEVGGFTEAFF
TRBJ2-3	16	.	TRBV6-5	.	TGTGCCAGCAGTTACTACAGGGGGGGAGGCACAGATACGCAGTATTTT	CASSYYRGGGTDTQYF
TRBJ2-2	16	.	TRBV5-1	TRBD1	TGCGCCAGCAGCTCGCCTCGGGACAGGGGAATCGGGGAGCTGTTTTTT	CASSSPRDRGIGELFF
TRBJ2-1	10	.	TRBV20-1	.	TGCAGTGCCCTCTACAATGAGCAGTTCTTC	CSALYNEQFF
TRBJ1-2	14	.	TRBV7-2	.	TGTGCCAGCAGCTCCCCAACAGGCCCCTATGGCTACACCTTC	CASSSPTGPYGYTF
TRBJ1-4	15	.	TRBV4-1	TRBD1	TGCGCCAGCAGCCAAGATAACAGGGGAGGTGAAAAACTGTTTTTT	CASSQDNRGGEKLFF
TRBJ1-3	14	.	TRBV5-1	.	TGCGCCAGCAGCTTGGCCGGGGGGAGTAACACCATATATTTT	CASSLAGGSNTIYF
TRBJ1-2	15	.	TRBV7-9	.	TGTGCCAGCAGCCCTAAGACAGGACCGGTCTTAGGCTACACCTTC	CASSPKTGPVLGYTF
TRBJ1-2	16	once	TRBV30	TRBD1	TGTGCCTGGAGTGTACGGAGACAGGGAAGTTTACGCGGCTACACCTTC	CAWSVRRQGSLRGYTF
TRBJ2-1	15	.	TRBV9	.	TGTGCCAGCAGCGTAAAACTAGCCTCCTACAATGAGCAGTTCTTC	CASSVKLASYNEQFF
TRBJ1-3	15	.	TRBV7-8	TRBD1	TGTGCCAGCAGCCTGGACAGGAGATCCGGAAACACCATATATTTT	CASSLDRRSGNTIYF
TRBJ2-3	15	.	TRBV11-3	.	TGTGCCAGCACCTCGTCCCCCACAGGGACAGATACGCAGTATTTT	CASTSSPTGTDTQYF
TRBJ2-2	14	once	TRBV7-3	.	TGTGCCAGCAGCTTAAGAGATCGGACCGGGGAGCTGTTTTTT	CASSLRDRTGELFF
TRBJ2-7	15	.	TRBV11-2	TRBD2	TGTGCCAGCAGCTTGGGCGCGGGAGTCTCCTACGAGCAGTACTTC	CASSLGAGVSYEQYF
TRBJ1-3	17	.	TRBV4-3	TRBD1	TGCGCCAGCAGCCACGATGCCTATTCCGGGACAGAAAACACCATATATTTT	CASSHDAYSGTENTIYF
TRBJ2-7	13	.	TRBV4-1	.	TGCGCCAGCAGTTCAGGGGGGCCAGGGTGGCAGTACTTC	CASSSGGPGWQYF
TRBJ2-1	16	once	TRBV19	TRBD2	TGTGCCAGTAGTATAAGGCGGGAGGTCTCCCACAATGAGCAGTTCTTC	CASSIRREVSHNEQFF
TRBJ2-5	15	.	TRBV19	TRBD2	TGTGCCAGTAGTATGCAAGCGGGATTGCTAGAGACCCAGTACTTC	CASSMQAGLLETQYF
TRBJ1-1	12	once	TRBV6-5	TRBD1	TGTGCCAGCAGGATGGGGACAGGGAATGCTTTCTTT	CASRMGTGNAFF
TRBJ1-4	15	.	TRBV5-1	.	TGCGCCAGCAGCTTGCTCGCAGGGGATGAGGAAAAACTGTTTTTT	CASSLLAGDEEKLFF